This T cell receptor beta chain was profiled in a study of T cells in Graves' hyperthyroidism and ophthalmopathy. The investigators amplified TCR beta CDR3 regions from RNA transcripts. TCR CDR3 regions were first amplified by RT-PCR with HTBI primers. TCRdb analysed the multiplex PCR reads with MiXCR anew, one entry per CDR3 protein. Of about 290,000 distinct CDR3 sequences in the sample, 13% were seen once. This clonotype was observed at least ten times. Its antigen is undetermined. Overall study findings and caveats: Most thyroid-expanded clonotypes above 0.001 were also found in blood.

The CDR3 is made up of 13 amino acids. V lost 7 bases and J 2 bases, leaving 12 bases between the germline ends. CDR1 and CDR2 (germline): MDHEN, SYDVKM. Sample: blood. The chain joins TRBV28 to TRBJ2-7; no clear D gene. The receptor was derived from a woman in her twenties or thirties with Graves' hyperthyroidism that later progressed to Graves' ophthalmopathy. The CDR3 sequence is CASTADAPYEQYF. The CDR3 DNA reads as TGTGCCAGCACCGCCGATGCACCCTACGAGCAGTACTTC.